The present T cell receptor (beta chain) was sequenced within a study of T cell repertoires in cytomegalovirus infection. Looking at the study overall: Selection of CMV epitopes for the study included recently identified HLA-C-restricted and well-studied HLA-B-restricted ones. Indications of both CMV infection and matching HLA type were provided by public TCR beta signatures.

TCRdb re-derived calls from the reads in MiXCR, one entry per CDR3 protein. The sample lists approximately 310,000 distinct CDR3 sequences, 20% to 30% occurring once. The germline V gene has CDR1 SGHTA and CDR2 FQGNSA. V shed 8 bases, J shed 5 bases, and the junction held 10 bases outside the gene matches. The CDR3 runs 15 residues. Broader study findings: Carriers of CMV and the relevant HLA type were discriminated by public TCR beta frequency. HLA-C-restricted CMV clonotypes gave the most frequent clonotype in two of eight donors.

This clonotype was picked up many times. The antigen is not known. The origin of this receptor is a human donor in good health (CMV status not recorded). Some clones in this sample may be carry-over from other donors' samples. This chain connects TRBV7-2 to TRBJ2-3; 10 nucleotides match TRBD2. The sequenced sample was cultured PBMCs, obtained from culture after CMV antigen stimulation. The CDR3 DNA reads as TGTGCCAGCCAGCTTAGGACTAGCGGCGGAGATACGCAGTATTTT. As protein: CASQLRTSGGDTQYF.